This TCR beta chain was sequenced for a study of shared clonotypes between healthy human individuals. Overall study results and limits: How much donors shared clonotypes was expected to be affected by sequencing depth.

Splitting of CD4+ cells produced CD45RA+ naive and CD45RA-negative memory subsets. Germline V gives CDR1 SGDLS, CDR2 YYNGEE. CDR3 length: 13 residues. Trimming removed 0 bases from V and 4 bases from J, with 8 bases in between. Authors' methods: From ImmunoSEQ came sequences covering only the junction and carrying no quality scores, so filtering differed. TCRdb's table, derived via immunoSEQ multiplex PCR, lists solely in-frame clones and lacks some. The DNA was the basis for D and trimming; V, J and clone size are from that table. Found here are around 2.1 million clones, 90% to 97% of them singletons; the top ten hold roughly 0.13%. A note on this clone: Antigen specificity is unknown. The same CDR3 also results from other DNA sequences found in this sample.

The sequencing sample was made of naive CD4+ T cells sorted from blood. Subset indicated: CD45RA+ positively selected. The clonotype comes from a young man in good health. V usage is TRBV9 and J usage is TRBJ2-7, with D possibly TRBD2 on 5 matching bases. For the CDR3, the DNA is TGTGCCAGCAGCGTAGTTGAGGGTTACGAGCAGTACTTC. Amino acid sequence: CASSVVEGYEQYF. Full variable domain (missing parts from reference TRBV9 and TRBJ2-7): DSGVTQTPKHLITATGQRVTLRCSPRSGDLSVYWYQQSLDQGLQFLIQYYNGEERAKGNILERFSAQQFPDLHSELNLSSLELGDSALYFCASSVVEGYEQYFGPGTRLTVT.